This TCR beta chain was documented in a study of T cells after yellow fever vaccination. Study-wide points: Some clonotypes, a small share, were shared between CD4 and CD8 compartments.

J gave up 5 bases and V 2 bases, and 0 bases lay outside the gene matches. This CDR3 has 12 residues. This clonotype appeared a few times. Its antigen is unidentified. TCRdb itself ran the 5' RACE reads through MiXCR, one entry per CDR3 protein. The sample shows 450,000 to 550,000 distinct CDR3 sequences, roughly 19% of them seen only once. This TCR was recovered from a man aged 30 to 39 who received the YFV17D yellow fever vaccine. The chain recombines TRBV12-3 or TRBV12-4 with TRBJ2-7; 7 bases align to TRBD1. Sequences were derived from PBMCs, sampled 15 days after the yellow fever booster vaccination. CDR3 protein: CASSLQGDEQYF. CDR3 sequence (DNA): TGTGCCAGCAGTTTACAGGGGGACGAGCAGTACTTC.